These 26 T cell receptor beta chains were sequenced from one sample in a study. TCRdb reprocessed the RT-PCR reads via MiXCR and lists one record per CDR3 protein. This sample yields about 6,100 distinct CDR3 sequences, of which roughly nine tenths are seen a single time; 6.5% to 9% belongs to the top ten. Specimen: memory CD4+ T cells from blood. Receptor source: a female donor in good health, serving as a healthy control.

The table lists this clonotype with a few counts. This beta chain turned up in a library designed for alpha chains; as an off-target read, its abundance says little. The chain recombines TRBV10-3 with TRBJ2-3, with TRBD1 matching 8 bases. The CDR3 is 14 residues long. J was trimmed by 2 bases and V by 8 bases; bases with no gene match: 6. Germline CDR1 ENHRY, CDR2 SYGVKD. The chain's CDR3 is CAISRGQDTDTQYF. The DNA for the CDR3 is TGTGCCATCTCTAGGGGACAGGACACAGATACGCAGTATTTT.

Points on this clonotype: This beta chain appears as a stray read in a library generated for alpha chains; its size is not informative. The V and J genes are TRBV5-1 and TRBJ2-5, with D possibly being TRBD2 (6 bases). CDR3 size: 14 residues. CDR1 is SGHRS, CDR2 YFSETQ, per germline. Trimming removed 0 bases from V and 4 bases from J, with 10 bases in between. DNA of the CDR3: TGCGCCAGCAGCTTGGTCCAGGGAGGAGAGACCCAGTACTTC. Protein: CASSLVQGGETQYF.

This clonotype was seen a handful of times. This beta chain represents an off-target read in a library built for alpha chains; its size is of limited meaning. The CDR3 region has the DNA TGTGCCAGCAGTTTGAGGGAAGGGACTGAAGCTTTCTTT. It is translated as CASSLREGTEAFF. The rearrangement links TRBV27 to TRBJ1-1; D is ambiguous. The CDR3 has 13 residues. V was cut by 3 bases and J by 5 bases, with 10 bases left in between. Germline V gene data show CDR1 as MNHEY and CDR2 as SMNVEV (reference sequence).

Turning to this clonotype: This beta chain came through as a stray read in a library set up for alpha chains, and its size says little. V gene TRBV10-2 combines with J gene TRBJ2-5, with 11 nucleotides matching TRBD2. Germline V gene lookup returns CDR1 WSHSY and CDR2 SAAADI. The CDR3 has 14 amino acids. The V and J ends lost 8 bases and 4 bases, in that order; junction bases with no gene match: 6. CDR3 nucleotide sequence: TGCGCCAGCCGACTAGCGGGAATAACAGAGACCCAGTACTTC. Protein: CASRLAGITETQYF.

Comments on this clonotype: A library made for alpha chains picked up this beta chain off target, so its size means little. The genes are TRBV12-3 or TRBV12-4 and TRBJ1-5; 7 bases are a match to TRBD1. The CDR3 loop spans 12 amino acids. The ends lost 8 bases at V and 6 bases at J; junction bases unmatched: 4. CDR3 amino acids: CASQDRPQPQHF. DNA for the CDR3: TGTGCCAGCCAGGACAGGCCTCAGCCCCAGCATTTT.

With regard to this clonotype: Since it is a stray read in a library aimed at alpha chains, this beta chain has a size that is not meaningful. This chain uses TRBV27 with TRBJ2-7; TRBD2 matches 13 bases. V gave up 5 bases and J gave up 3 bases; unmatched junction bases: 13. Germline-derived CDR1 and CDR2 are MNHEY and SMNVEV (reference sequence). This CDR3 has 18 residues. Here the CDR3 DNA reads TGTGCCAGCAGTCCCCGCGGACTAGCGGGAGTAATGGTCTACGAGCAGTACTTC. Amino acids: CASSPRGLAGVMVYEQYF.

As concerns this clonotype: This beta chain represents an off-target read in a library built for alpha chains; its size is of limited meaning. The V and J genes are TRBV7-2 and TRBJ2-1; D remains ambiguous. V was pared by 1 base and J by 6 bases, with 10 bases between. This CDR3 region has 14 residues. Germline V gene lookup returns CDR1 SGHTA and CDR2 FQGNSA. CDR3 residues: CASSLDQVSNEQFF. In nucleotides, the CDR3 is TGTGCCAGCAGCTTAGATCAGGTTAGCAATGAGCAGTTCTTC. The whole variable domain, remainder taken from reference TRBV7-2 and TRBJ2-1, is GAGVSQSPSNKVTEKGKDVELRCDPISGHTALYWYRQSLGQGLEFLIYFQGNSAPDKSGLPSDRFSAERTGGSVSTLTIQRTQQEDSAVYLCASSLDQVSNEQFFGPGTRLTVL.

A note on this clonotype: This beta chain was picked up by a library intended for alpha chains and is off target, so its count carries little meaning. The V call is TRBV28, the J call TRBJ2-5; D is ambiguous. Germline assignment: CDR1 MDHEN and CDR2 SYDVKM. The CDR3 spans 12 residues. V was clipped by 5 bases and J by 2 bases, with 6 bases between them. CDR3 residues: CASSNRQETQYF. The CDR3, as DNA: TGTGCCAGCAGTAACAGACAAGAGACCCAGTACTTC.

About this clonotype: Being off target in a library aimed at alpha chains, this beta chain has a size of little meaning. The rearrangement uses TRBV4-2 and TRBJ2-1, with TRBD2 identical over 9 bases. The V and J ends lost 8 bases and 8 bases, in that order; junction bases with no gene match: 10. This CDR3 region has 14 residues. CDR1 and CDR2 from the germline V gene are LGHNA and YNFKEQ. CDR3 DNA sequence: TGTGCCAGCCAGCGGGAGGAGTCCTCCTATGAGCAGTTCTTC. The encoded protein is CASQREESSYEQFF.

Turning to this clonotype: This beta chain appears as a stray read in a library generated for alpha chains; its size is not informative. This chain uses TRBV5-1 with TRBJ2-7; 14 bases are a match to TRBD2. The germline CDR1 and CDR2 sequences are SGHRS and YFSETQ. CDR3 length: 15 amino acids. V was clipped by 4 bases and J by 7 bases; unmatched bases: 7. The CDR3 region is CASSPTSGRAREQYF. CDR3 DNA sequence: TGCGCCAGCAGCCCGACTAGCGGGAGGGCTAGGGAGCAGTACTTC.

Remarks on this clonotype: With the library built for alpha chains, this beta chain is off target and its frequency is not meaningful. This chain connects TRBV5-1 to TRBJ2-1, with TRBD1 as a possible D gene (5 bases). This CDR3 region has 14 residues. The germline gives CDR1 SGHRS, CDR2 YFSETQ. The V and J ends lost 2 bases and 7 bases respectively, with 13 bases between them. The CDR3 region has the DNA TGCGCCAGCAGCTTATTTCAGGGTGTGAATGAGCAGTTCTTC. Translated, it gives CASSLFQGVNEQFF.

This clonotype was found once. This beta chain slipped into a library made for alpha chains as a stray read, so its size is not meaningful. The chain's CDR3 is CASSLGGSSGGSTDTQYF. DNA of the CDR3: TGTGCCAGCAGTCTCGGGGGTTCGAGCGGCGGTAGCACAGATACGCAGTATTTT. V usage is TRBV12-3 or TRBV12-4 and J usage is TRBJ2-3; weak D call: TRBD2 (6 bases). This CDR3 has 18 residues. Trimming took off 5 bases at V and 0 bases at J, with 21 bases between the two ends.

Worth noting for this clonotype: This beta chain lies outside the target of a library built for alpha chains; its clone size means little. V gene TRBV10-3 combines with J gene TRBJ1-6; TRBD1 matches at 7 bases. The CDR3 runs 14 residues. Germline CDR1 ENHRY, CDR2 SYGVKD. With V trimmed by 5 bases and J by 7 bases, 5 bases remained unmatched. The CDR3 is CAISSQGSNSPLHF. CDR3 in DNA: TGTGCCATCAGTTCACAGGGGAGCAATTCACCCCTCCACTTT.

In the case of this clonotype: This beta chain represents an off-target read in a library built for alpha chains; its size is of limited meaning. This chain joins TRBV9 and TRBJ2-1; 7 bases fit TRBD2. This CDR3 region has 15 residues. Trimming cost V 5 bases and J 1 base; bases outside gene matches: 6. Germline V gene sequence: CDR1 SGDLS, CDR2 YYNGEE. CDR3 protein: CASSADGRSYNEQFF. CDR3 nucleotides: TGTGCCAGCAGTGCTGACGGGAGGTCCTACAATGAGCAGTTCTTC. The variable domain in full, completed from reference TRBV9 and TRBJ2-1, reads DSGVTQTPKHLITATGQRVTLRCSPRSGDLSVYWYQQSLDQGLQFLIQYYNGEERAKGNILERFSAQQFPDLHSELNLSSLELGDSALYFCASSADGRSYNEQFFGPGTRLTVL.

Concerning this clonotype itself: The size of this beta chain means little, since it is a stray read in a library made for alpha chains. The chain recombines TRBV7-9 with TRBJ1-1, with D tentatively TRBD1 (5 bases). Germline-derived CDR1 and CDR2 are SEHNR and FQNEAQ (reference sequence). The CDR3 is made up of 13 amino acids. Trimming removed 4 bases from V and 2 bases from J, with 8 bases in between. The CDR3 here is CASSYDSNTEAFF. CDR3 bases: TGTGCCAGCAGCTACGACAGTAACACTGAAGCTTTCTTT.

As to this clonotype: This beta chain is an unintended read in a library built for alpha chains; its size means little. This chain joins TRBV6-5 and TRBJ2-2, with D uncertain. V shed 0 bases and J shed 6 bases, with 14 bases lying between them. CDR1 is MNHEY, CDR2 SVGAGI, per germline. The length of the CDR3 is 16 residues. In DNA, the CDR3 is TGTGCCAGCAGTTACTCGGGCGGCAGCGTATCCGGGGAGCTGTTTTTT. Encoded protein: CASSYSGGSVSGELFF.

Of note for this clonotype: This beta chain is off target for a library built for alpha chains, so its abundance means little. The chain links TRBV10-3 to TRBJ1-1; a weak D match, TRBD1 (5 bases). The CDR3 totals 13 residues. Germline lookup yields CDR1 ENHRY and CDR2 SYGVKD. V lost 2 bases and J 8 bases, leaving 12 bases between the germline ends. The chain's CDR3 is CAISEPRVAEAFF. The DNA for the CDR3 is TGTGCCATCAGTGAGCCCAGGGTTGCAGAAGCTTTCTTT.

On this clonotype itself: Because this beta chain is a stray read in a library intended to capture alpha chains, its abundance should not be given much weight. The genes are TRBV6-2 or TRBV6-3 and TRBJ1-1; 9 nucleotides match TRBD1. This CDR3 is 13 amino acids long. Germline CDR1 and CDR2: MNHEY and SVGEGT. The V segment lost 6 bases and the J segment 3 bases; nucleotides outside the gene matches: 2. CDR3 bases: TGTGCCAGCAGACAGGGGGCTTACACTGAAGCTTTCTTT. It is translated as CASRQGAYTEAFF.

Worth noting for this clonotype: For a library built for alpha chains, this beta chain is a stray read; little rests on its size. The V and J genes are TRBV9 and TRBJ2-7; perhaps D is TRBD1 or TRBD2 (7 bases each). The germline gives CDR1 SGDLS, CDR2 YYNGEE. CDR3 length: 17 amino acids. The germline V and J ends were trimmed by 3 bases and 3 bases, with 22 bases remaining between them. CDR3 sequence: CASSGGEGASGFYEQYF. CDR3 DNA: TGTGCCAGCAGCGGAGGGGAGGGGGCTAGCGGATTCTACGAGCAGTACTTC.

This clonotype appeared a single time. This beta chain turned up in a library designed for alpha chains; as an off-target read, its abundance says little. Here the CDR3 reads CSVWPAGGRMSYNEQFF. Here the CDR3 DNA reads TGCAGTGTTTGGCCAGCGGGAGGGCGTATGTCCTACAATGAGCAGTTCTTC. The chain uses TRBV20-1 and TRBJ2-1; TRBD2 aligns across 10 bases. There are 17 residues in the CDR3. The germline V gene encodes CDR1 DFQATT and CDR2 SNEGSKA (reference sequence). Losses at the gene ends were 7 bases for V and 1 base for J; bases not matched to a gene: 13.

To note about this clonotype: The library was prepared for alpha chains; this beta chain is a stray read, so its frequency means little. This rearrangement joins TRBV12-3 or TRBV12-4 to TRBJ1-1; 9 positions agree with TRBD1. V lost 6 bases, J lost 5 bases, and 4 bases stayed unmatched. The CDR3 runs 13 residues. CDR3 in amino acids: CASSGQGLTEAFF. In DNA form, the CDR3 reads TGTGCCAGCAGCGGACAGGGGCTAACTGAAGCTTTCTTT.

As for this clonotype: A library made for alpha chains picked up this beta chain off target, so its size means little. The chain links TRBV19 to TRBJ2-5; TRBD1 is a possible D gene (6 bases). Germline loops: CDR1 LNHDA, CDR2 SQIVND (reference sequence). The V end lost 3 bases, the J end lost 5 bases, and 13 bases lay between the germline ends. This CDR3 contains 14 residues. CDR3: CASSIQGWSETQYF. CDR3 DNA: TGTGCCAGTAGTATCCAGGGGTGGTCGGAGACCCAGTACTTC.

With regard to this clonotype: The library was built for alpha chains, so this beta chain is an off-target read and its size means little. The chain recombines TRBV5-1 with TRBJ1-2; D remains ambiguous. The CDR3 has 14 amino acids. Trimming removed 7 bases from V and 3 bases from J, with 16 bases in between. In germline, CDR1 is SGHRS, CDR2 YFSETQ. The CDR3 loop reads CASRQLQGDYGYTF. The CDR3 bases are TGCGCCAGCCGTCAGCTACAAGGAGACTATGGCTACACCTTC.

Remarks on this clonotype: This beta chain is an unintended read in a library built for alpha chains; its size means little. This chain joins TRBV5-1 and TRBJ2-7; a weak D match, TRBD1 (6 bases). CDR1 and CDR2 (germline): SGHRS, YFSETQ. The V and J ends lost 4 bases and 3 bases respectively, with 8 bases between them. CDR3 size: 12 residues. The CDR3 spells CASSQDSYEQYF. The CDR3 nucleotides read TGCGCCAGCAGCCAGGACAGCTACGAGCAGTACTTC.

Concerning this clonotype: Within a library made for alpha chains, this beta chain is off target, and its count is uninformative. V gene TRBV28 combines with J gene TRBJ1-2; D unclear. Trimming cost V 7 bases and J 3 bases, with 12 bases left between them. CDR3 length equals 13 residues. Germline CDR1 is MDHEN and CDR2 is SYDVKM. CDR3 sequence reads: CASTPREDYGYTF. CDR3 coding DNA: TGTGCCAGCACCCCGAGGGAGGACTATGGCTACACCTTC.

This clonotype showed up just a few times. This beta chain slipped into a library made for alpha chains as a stray read, so its size is not meaningful. The V gene is TRBV7-2, the J gene TRBJ2-7; D possibly corresponds to TRBD2 (5 bases). The CDR3 runs to 12 residues. Trimming cost V 5 bases and J 7 bases, with 12 bases left between them. Germline V CDR1 and CDR2: SGHTA, FQGNSA. The CDR3 sequence: CASSDYPWEQYF. CDR3 nucleotide sequence: TGTGCCAGCAGCGACTACCCCTGGGAGCAGTACTTC.